One and the same sample provided the 29 T cell receptor beta chains below, sequenced in a study of T cells in Graves' hyperthyroidism and ophthalmopathy. Amplified TCR beta CDR3 regions came from RNA transcripts. First-round RT-PCR targeting the TCR CDR3 was performed with the HTBI primer set. Using its own MiXCR run on the multiplex PCR reads, TCRdb lists one record per CDR3 protein. The sample lists around 350,000 distinct CDR3 sequences, roughly 15% occurring once. The sample comprised blood. The receptors were sampled from a woman aged 25 to 45 with Graves' hyperthyroidism that later progressed to Graves' ophthalmopathy.

This clonotype was detected ten times or more. The chain is built from TRBV10-2 and TRBJ1-1, with 7 positions matching TRBD1. The germline V gene has CDR1 WSHSY and CDR2 SAAADI. V lost 7 bases and J lost 3; bases outside the gene matches: 8. The CDR3 runs 14 residues. The CDR3 reads CASIRQGADTEAFF. In DNA, the CDR3 is TGCGCCAGCATCCGACAGGGCGCGGACACTGAAGCTTTCTTT.

This clonotype was seen only a few times. The chain has TRBV6-2 or TRBV6-3 and TRBJ2-3; 9 positions agree with TRBD2. This CDR3 has 15 residues. Germline assignment: CDR1 MNHEY and CDR2 SVGEGT. Trimming removed 1 base from V and 5 bases from J; junction bases left unmatched: 4. As DNA, the CDR3 is TGTGCCAGCAGTTACTTGCGGGGGGGTGTAGATACGCAGTATTTT. As protein: CASSYLRGGVDTQYF.

A remark on this clonotype: Being one base from a much bigger clone, this may be a read error. The CDR3 does not end in the conserved phenylalanine or tryptophan, so this is likely a read error. The V and J genes are TRBV27 and TRBJ1-2, with 8 bases aligning to TRBD1. The CDR3 contains 18 residues. J gave up 4 bases and V 5 bases, and 18 bases lay outside the gene matches. Germline assignment: CDR1 MNHEY and CDR2 SMNVEV (reference sequence). As DNA, the CDR3 is TGTGCCAGCAGTAGACTTCCCGGGACAGGACTCCCTGGCTATGGCTACACCCTC. This gives the protein CASSRLPGTGLPGYGYTL.

This clonotype came up a few times. V is TRBV20-1 and J is TRBJ2-7; D is uncertain. This CDR3 has 14 residues. Germline assignment: CDR1 DFQATT and CDR2 SNEGSKA (reference sequence). V lost 3 bases, J lost 2 bases, and 14 bases lay in between. The CDR3 sequence is CSASFLLGTYEQYF. As DNA, the CDR3 is TGCAGTGCTAGTTTTTTGTTAGGGACCTACGAGCAGTACTTC.

The gene calls are TRBV4-1 and TRBJ1-1, with 9 nucleotides matching TRBD1. Trimming took 0 bases from V and 4 from J; bases not matched to a gene: 3. Germline V gives CDR1 MGHRA, CDR2 YSYEKL. The CDR3 has 15 residues. CDR3 in DNA: TGCGCCAGCAGCCAAGAAGACAGGGGGGGCACTGAAGCTTTCTTT. As protein: CASSQEDRGGTEAFF.

This clonotype was counted a single time. The V gene is TRBV12-3 or TRBV12-4, the J gene TRBJ2-3, with 7 bases identical to TRBD1. V gave up 5 bases and J gave up 5 bases; unmatched junction bases: 25. The CDR3 is 20 amino acids. This CDR3 reads CASSTRDSRPKLRVGDTQYF. The CDR3 region has the DNA TGTGCCAGCAGTACCCGGGACAGTCGTCCCAAATTGAGGGTGGGAGATACGCAGTATTTT.

As to this clonotype: A much more abundant neighbour one base away suggests this may be a read error. V is TRBV29-1 and J is TRBJ2-1; possible D gene TRBD2, 6 bases. Trimming removed 7 bases at V and 10 bases at J, with 20 bases between. In germline, CDR1 is SQVTM, CDR2 ANQGSEA. The CDR3 covers 13 residues. CDR3 sequence reads: CSGRDPQQDEQFF. The CDR3 DNA sequence: TGCAGCGGGCGGGACCCCCAACAGGACGAGCAGTTCTTC.

V usage is TRBV19 and J usage is TRBJ2-3; 7 bases match TRBD2. The germline gives CDR1 LNHDA, CDR2 SQIVND (reference sequence). The V and J ends lost 3 bases and 4 bases, in that order; junction bases with no gene match: 7. The CDR3 totals 15 residues. The CDR3 DNA sequence: TGTGCCAGTAGTATGGTGGCGGGAGTGTCAGATACGCAGTATTTT. Its protein is CASSMVAGVSDTQYF. Filled out from reference TRBV19 and TRBJ2-3, the complete variable domain reads DGGITQSPKYLFRKEGQNVTLSCEQNLNHDAMYWYRQDPGQGLRLIYYSQIVNDFQKGDIAEGYSVSREKKESFPLTVTSAQKNPTAFYLCASSMVAGVSDTQYFGPGTRLTVL.

The genes are TRBV7-9 and TRBJ2-4, with TRBD2 matching over 13 bases. Losses at the gene ends were 5 bases for V and 7 bases for J; bases not matched to a gene: 23. Per the germline V gene, CDR1 is SEHNR and CDR2 is FQNEAQ (reference sequence). The length of the CDR3 is 21 residues. The CDR3 sequence is CASSPGTSGARGGFEWNIQYF. CDR3 DNA: TGTGCCAGCAGCCCCGGGACTAGCGGGGCGAGGGGGGGCTTCGAGTGGAACATTCAGTACTTC. The variable domain in full, with the rest retrieved from reference TRBV7-9 and TRBJ2-4, is DTGVSQNPRHKITKRGQNVTFRCDPISEHNRLYWYRQTLGQGPEFLTYFQNEAQLEKSRLLSDRFSAERPKGSFSTLEIQRTEQGDSAMYLCASSPGTSGARGGFEWNIQYFGAGTRLSVL.

This clonotype was counted ten times or more. This chain connects TRBV30 to TRBJ2-3; D might be TRBD1 (6 bases). Germline loops: CDR1 GTSNPN, CDR2 SVGIG (reference sequence). The CDR3 has 14 residues. The V end lost 3 bases, the J end lost 3 bases, and 13 bases lay between the germline ends. This chain's CDR3 is CAWSMGAGTDTQYF. In DNA form, the CDR3 reads TGTGCCTGGAGCATGGGGGCCGGGACAGATACGCAGTATTTT.

Only a few counts were recorded for this clonotype. This sequence joins TRBV19 and TRBJ2-2, with D possibly matching TRBD1 (5 bases). The CDR3 is 13 residues long. CDR1 is LNHDA and CDR2 is SQIVND in the germline V gene (reference sequence). V was clipped by 9 bases and J by 4 bases, with 12 bases between them. The CDR3 DNA reads as TGTGCCAGCCAAGGCGACAGCACCGGGGAGCTGTTTTTT. It is translated as CASQGDSTGELFF.

This clonotype was recorded at least ten times. The chain uses TRBV29-1 and TRBJ2-1, with TRBD1 matching 9 bases. The CDR3 extends over 15 amino acids. The trim removed 7 bases at V and 4 bases at J, leaving 11 bases unmatched. Germline values: CDR1 SQVTM, CDR2 ANQGSEA. The CDR3 sequence is CSGGDRAGIYNEQFF. In DNA form, the CDR3 reads TGCAGCGGGGGGGACAGGGCGGGGATTTACAATGAGCAGTTCTTC.

CDR3 nucleotide sequence: TGTGCCAGTAGTATAACTAGGTGGACCGAAGCCTACGAGCAGTACGTC. It is translated as CASSITRWTEAYEQYV. This chain joins TRBV19 and TRBJ2-7, with D maybe TRBD2 (5 bases). This CDR3 is built from 16 residues. Trimming took off 2 bases at V and 2 bases at J, with 16 bases between the two ends. In germline, CDR1 is LNHDA, CDR2 SQIVND (reference sequence).

The chain has TRBV12-3 or TRBV12-4 and TRBJ2-7; 10 nucleotides match TRBD2. The CDR3 runs 15 residues. V lost 4 bases, J lost 4 bases, and 7 bases stayed unmatched. CDR3 sequence reads: CASSSFLAGAYEQYF. The DNA for the CDR3 is TGTGCCAGCAGTTCCTTCCTAGCGGGAGCGTACGAGCAGTACTTC.

This clonotype was observed many times. The V call is TRBV12-3 or TRBV12-4, the J call TRBJ1-4; 10 bases map to TRBD1. After removal of 5 bases from V and 6 bases from J, the junction contained 6 bases not matched to a gene. This CDR3 spans 15 amino acids. The chain's CDR3 is CASSLRTGGDEKLFF. CDR3 coding DNA: TGTGCCAGCAGTCTGAGGACAGGGGGGGATGAAAAACTGTTTTTT.

This clonotype has a handful of counts. The junction departs from germline at one end; a sequencing error may be responsible. This chain joins TRBV7-7 and TRBJ2-1; possibly TRBD2 for D (7 bases). This CDR3 region has 16 residues. The germline gives CDR1 SSHAT, CDR2 FNYEAQ (reference sequence). In DNA form, the CDR3 reads TGTGCTAGCAGCCCCACTCGGGGGGCCTCGTACAATGAGCAGTTCTTC. Translating it yields CASSPTRGASYNEQFF.

V and J are TRBV11-3 and TRBJ2-7, with 8 bases aligning to TRBD1. The germline V gene encodes CDR1 SGHNT and CDR2 YENEEA. This CDR3 spans 14 amino acids. With V trimmed by 6 bases and J by 0 bases, 4 bases remained unmatched. The CDR3 spells CASRAGQASYEQYF. CDR3 nucleotides: TGTGCCAGCAGGGCGGGACAGGCCTCCTACGAGCAGTACTTC. Based on the CDR3 plus reference TRBV11-3 and TRBJ2-7, the full variable domain is EAGVVQSPRYKIIEKKQPVAFWCNPISGHNTLYWYLQNLGQGPELLIRYENEEAVDDSQLPKDRFSAERLKGVDSTLKIQPAELGDSAVYLCASRAGQASYEQYFGPGTRLTVT.

This clonotype showed up just a few times. The chain combines TRBV5-1 with TRBJ2-3; D might be TRBD1 (6 bases). The V and J ends lost 7 bases and 0 bases respectively, with 21 bases between them. The CDR3 spans 17 residues. Germline CDR1 SGHRS, CDR2 YFSETQ. CDR3 in amino acids: CASSPTGFHLSTDTQYF. The CDR3 DNA sequence: TGCGCCAGCTCACCAACAGGGTTCCATCTAAGCACAGATACGCAGTATTTT.

This clonotype was picked up many times. The chain links TRBV10-3 to TRBJ2-3; D is uncertain. In germline, CDR1 is ENHRY, CDR2 SYGVKD. With 2 bases removed from V and 0 bases from J, the gap between germline ends came to 9 bases. CDR3 length: 15 amino acids. CDR3 region: CAISETAKSTDTQYF. CDR3 nucleotides: TGTGCCATCAGTGAGACAGCAAAAAGCACAGATACGCAGTATTTT.

This clonotype has at least ten counts. The rearrangement joins TRBV2 to TRBJ2-7; tentatively, D is TRBD2 (7 bases). The CDR3 extends over 13 amino acids. CDR1 SNHLY and CDR2 FYNNEI come from the germline V gene. V lost 9 bases and J lost 5, with 17 bases in between. For the CDR3, the DNA is TGTGCCAGTAAACCAGGGAGGGGGAACGAGCAGTACTTC. This encodes CASKPGRGNEQYF.

This clonotype has a handful of counts. At one of its ends the junction is not consistent with the germline gene, which may arise from a read error. This chain uses TRBV20-1 with TRBJ1-2, with 8 positions matching TRBD1. The length of the CDR3 is 12 residues. The germline gives CDR1 DFQATT, CDR2 SNEGSKA (reference sequence). DNA of the CDR3: TGCAGTGCTAGCCTGGCAGGGGGCGGGGAGGCCTTC. This gives the protein CSASLAGGGEAF.

The V call is TRBV28, the J call TRBJ2-7, with a weak D call TRBD1 (6 bases). CDR1 is MDHEN, CDR2 SYDVKM, per germline. The CDR3 has 16 amino acids. The V end lost 4 bases, the J end lost 0 bases, and 16 bases lay between the germline ends. As DNA, the CDR3 is TGTGCCAGCAGTTGGGTACGGACAGCCAGCTCCTACGAGCAGTACTTC. It yields the protein CASSWVRTASSYEQYF. Full variable domain (outside the CDR3, taken from reference TRBV28 and TRBJ2-7): DVKVTQSSRYLVKRTGEKVFLECVQDMDHENMFWYRQDPGLGLRLIYFSYDVKMKEKGDIPEGYSVSREKKERFSLILESASTNQTSMYLCASSWVRTASSYEQYFGPGTRLTVT.

This chain joins TRBV7-7 and TRBJ2-1, with a weak D call TRBD1 (7 bases). CDR1 and CDR2 from the germline V gene are SSHAT and FNYEAQ (reference sequence). V shed 2 bases and J shed 4 bases, with 15 bases lying between them. The CDR3 is made up of 16 amino acids. CDR3 DNA: TGTGCCAGCAGCTTATCGGCGGGGACAGAATACAATGAGCAGTTCTTC. Its protein is CASSLSAGTEYNEQFF.

J is TRBJ2-2 and V is TRBV6-2 or TRBV6-3; 11 bases fit TRBD2. Germline-derived CDR1 and CDR2 are MNHEY and SVGEGT. This CDR3 has 22 amino acids. The trim removed 2 bases at V and 0 bases at J, leaving 17 bases unmatched. The CDR3 loop is CASSYTPFLAGGNIANTGELFF. The CDR3 nucleotides read TGTGCCAGCAGTTACACTCCGTTTTTAGCGGGAGGGAATATCGCGAACACCGGGGAGCTGTTTTTT.

For this clonotype: A single base separates this from a much larger clone, so it may be a read error. The chain recombines TRBV20-1 with TRBJ1-5; a weak D match, TRBD1 (6 bases). Germline CDR1 is DFQATT and CDR2 is SNEGSKA (reference sequence). The CDR3 runs to 17 residues. The CDR3 spells CSARDHRVGLSNQPPHF. The CDR3 DNA sequence: TGCAGTGCTAGAGATCACAGGGTGGGACTTAGCAATCAGCCCCCGCATTTT.

The chain employs TRBV19 and TRBJ2-7, with D tentatively TRBD2 (6 bases). CDR1 is LNHDA, CDR2 SQIVND, per germline (reference sequence). V dropped 5 bases and J dropped 4 bases, with 15 bases sitting between them. This CDR3 is built from 14 residues. CDR3 DNA sequence: TGTGCCAGTAGTGTTCAACTCCGGGGGTACGAGCAGTACTTC. This encodes CASSVQLRGYEQYF. Together with reference TRBV19 and TRBJ2-7, the CDR3 gives the full variable domain: DGGITQSPKYLFRKEGQNVTLSCEQNLNHDAMYWYRQDPGQGLRLIYYSQIVNDFQKGDIAEGYSVSREKKESFPLTVTSAQKNPTAFYLCASSVQLRGYEQYFGPGTRLTVT.

Many counts were recorded for this clonotype. The V call is TRBV11-2, the J call TRBJ2-2; TRBD2 agrees at 12 bases. This CDR3 contains 17 residues. CDR1 is SGHAT and CDR2 is FQNNGV in the germline V gene. With 3 bases clipped from V and 4 bases from J, the junction kept 6 bases outside the gene matches. The CDR3 nucleotides are TGTGCCAGCAGCTTTAGACTAGCGGGGGTCTTCACCGGGGAGCTGTTTTTT. Its translation: CASSFRLAGVFTGELFF.

This clonotype was picked up many times. The rearrangement uses TRBV27 and TRBJ2-6; TRBD1 matches at 10 bases. V trimming: 5 bases; J trimming: 2 bases; junction bases outside the gene matches: 12. The CDR3 spans 19 residues. Germline CDR1 MNHEY, CDR2 SMNVEV (reference sequence). The CDR3 here is CASSPLPGTGDAGANVLTF. The CDR3, as DNA: TGTGCCAGCAGTCCGTTACCCGGGACAGGGGACGCTGGGGCCAACGTCCTGACTTTC. Full variable domain (rest looked up from reference TRBV27 and TRBJ2-6): EAQVTQNPRYLITVTGKKLTVTCSQNMNHEYMSWYRQDPGLGLRQIYYSMNVEVTDKGDVPEGYKVSRKEKRNFPLILESPSPNQTSLYFCASSPLPGTGDAGANVLTFGAGSRLTVL.

For this clonotype: This may stem from a read error, because a much larger clone lies one nucleotide away. In this CDR3 the conserved last residue, phenylalanine or tryptophan, is missing, so a read error is likely. The V and J genes are TRBV28 and TRBJ1-5; possible D gene TRBD1, 5 bases. V was pared by 2 bases and J by 3 bases, with 20 bases between. CDR1 and CDR2 from the germline V gene are MDHEN and SYDVKM. The CDR3 is 18 amino acids. The CDR3 reads CASSLPRGEVGLNQPQHL. Here the CDR3 DNA reads TGTGCCAGCAGTTTACCCCGGGGGGAGGTGGGCCTCAATCAGCCCCAGCATCTT.